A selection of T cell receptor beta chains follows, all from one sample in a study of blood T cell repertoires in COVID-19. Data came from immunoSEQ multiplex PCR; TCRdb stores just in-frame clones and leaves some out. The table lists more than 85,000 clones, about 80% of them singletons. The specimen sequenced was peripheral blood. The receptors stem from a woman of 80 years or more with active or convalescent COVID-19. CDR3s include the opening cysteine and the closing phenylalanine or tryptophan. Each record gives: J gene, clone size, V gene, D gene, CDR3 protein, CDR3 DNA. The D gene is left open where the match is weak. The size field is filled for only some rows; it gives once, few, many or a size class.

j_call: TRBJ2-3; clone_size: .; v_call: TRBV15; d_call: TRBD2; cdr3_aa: CATRLAGLSTDTQYF; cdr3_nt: TGTGCCACCAGACTAGCGGGGCTAAGCACAGATACGCAGTATTTT
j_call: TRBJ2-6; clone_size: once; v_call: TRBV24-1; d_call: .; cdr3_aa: CATSSSRFSGANVLTF; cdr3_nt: TGTGCCACCAGTTCGAGCCGGTTCTCTGGGGCCAACGTCCTGACTTTC
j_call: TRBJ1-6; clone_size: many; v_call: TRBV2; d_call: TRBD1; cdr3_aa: CASKSTGGANSPLHF; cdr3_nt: TGTGCCAGCAAATCAACAGGGGGCGCGAACTCACCCCTCCACTTT
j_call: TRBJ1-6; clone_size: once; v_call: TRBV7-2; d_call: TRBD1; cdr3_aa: CASSLYRGRDSPLHF; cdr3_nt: TGTGCCAGCAGCTTATACAGGGGGCGTGATTCACCCCTCCACTTT
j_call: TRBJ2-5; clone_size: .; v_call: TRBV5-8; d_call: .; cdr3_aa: CASSFGERGETQYF; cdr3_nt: TGTGCCAGCAGCTTTGGGGAGAGAGGGGAGACCCAGTACTTC
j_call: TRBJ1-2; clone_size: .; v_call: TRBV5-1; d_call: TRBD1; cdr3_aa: CASSAGTGRPNYGYTF; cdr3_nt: TGCGCCAGCAGCGCCGGGACAGGGAGGCCTAACTATGGCTACACCTTC
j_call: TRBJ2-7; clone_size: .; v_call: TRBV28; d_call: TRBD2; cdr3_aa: CASSLSWAAGAGEQYF; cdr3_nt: TGTGCCAGCAGTTTATCCTGGGCAGCGGGAGCGGGAGAGCAGTACTTC
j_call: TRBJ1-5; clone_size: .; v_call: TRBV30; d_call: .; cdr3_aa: CASSPGANQPQHF; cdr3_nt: TGTGCTTCATCCCCGGGAGCTAATCAGCCCCAGCATTTT
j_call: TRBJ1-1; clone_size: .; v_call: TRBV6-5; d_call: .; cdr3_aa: CASSYSTRMNTEAFF; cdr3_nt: TGTGCCAGCAGTTACTCGACACGAATGAACACTGAAGCTTTCTTT
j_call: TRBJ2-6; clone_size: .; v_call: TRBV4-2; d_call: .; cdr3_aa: CASSQIAVSGANVLTF; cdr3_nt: TGTGCCAGCAGCCAAATAGCGGTCTCTGGGGCCAACGTCCTGACTTTC
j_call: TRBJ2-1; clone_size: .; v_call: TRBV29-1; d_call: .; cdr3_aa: CSVLREFINEQFF; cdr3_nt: TGCAGCGTCCTACGGGAGTTTATCAATGAGCAGTTCTTC
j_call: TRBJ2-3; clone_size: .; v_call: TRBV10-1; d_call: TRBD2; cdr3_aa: CASSEFGSGRSTDTQYF; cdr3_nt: TGCGCCAGCAGTGAGTTCGGGAGCGGGAGAAGCACAGATACGCAGTATTTT
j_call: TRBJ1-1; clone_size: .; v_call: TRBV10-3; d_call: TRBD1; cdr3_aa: CAIGRTGGATTEAFF; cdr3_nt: TGTGCCATCGGGCGGACAGGGGGCGCGACTACTGAAGCTTTCTTT
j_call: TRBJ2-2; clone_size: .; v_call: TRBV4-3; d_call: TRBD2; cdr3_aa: CASSQDAWLADTGELFF; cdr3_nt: TGCGCCAGCAGCCAAGATGCCTGGCTAGCGGATACCGGGGAGCTGTTTTTT
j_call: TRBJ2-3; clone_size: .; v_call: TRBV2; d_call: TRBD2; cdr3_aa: CAGSGIRTDTQYF; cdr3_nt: TGTGCCGGGAGCGGGATTCGCACAGATACGCAGTATTTT
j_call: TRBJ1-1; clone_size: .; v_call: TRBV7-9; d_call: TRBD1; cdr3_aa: CASSLVRDSLRRGDTEAFF; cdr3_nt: TGTGCCAGCAGCTTAGTCCGGGACAGCCTTCGAAGGGGGGACACTGAAGCTTTCTTT
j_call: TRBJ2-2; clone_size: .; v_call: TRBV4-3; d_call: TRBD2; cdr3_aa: CASSHLLAGGGELFF; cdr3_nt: TGCGCCAGCAGCCACCTACTAGCGGGGGGCGGGGAGCTGTTTTTT
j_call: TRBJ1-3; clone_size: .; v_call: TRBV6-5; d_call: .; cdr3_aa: CASSYSVQFPGNTIYF; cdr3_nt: TGTGCCAGCAGTTACTCAGTTCAGTTTCCTGGAAACACCATATATTTT
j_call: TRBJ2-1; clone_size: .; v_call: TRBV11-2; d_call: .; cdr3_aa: CASRLGARHLITKQFF; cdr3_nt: TGTGCCAGCAGATTAGGGGCCAGGCACTTGATAACGAAGCAGTTCTTC
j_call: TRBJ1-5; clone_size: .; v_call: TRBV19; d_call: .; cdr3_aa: CASSAVNQPQHF; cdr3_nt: TGTGCCAGTAGTGCGGTTAATCAGCCCCAGCATTTT
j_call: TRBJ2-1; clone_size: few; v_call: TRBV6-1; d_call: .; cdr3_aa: CASSDGGLTGTVYNEQFF; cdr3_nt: TGTGCCAGCAGTGACGGAGGCTTAACCGGGACTGTCTACAATGAGCAGTTCTTC
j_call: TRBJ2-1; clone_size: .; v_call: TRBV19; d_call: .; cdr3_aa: CASRTLSTAGVSYNEQFF; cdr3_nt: TGTGCCAGTAGAACCCTTTCCACAGCGGGCGTCTCCTACAATGAGCAGTTCTTC
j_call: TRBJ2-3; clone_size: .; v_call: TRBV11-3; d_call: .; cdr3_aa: CASSLVGAPDTQYF; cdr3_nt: TGTGCCAGCAGCTTAGTGGGGGCGCCAGATACGCAGTATTTT
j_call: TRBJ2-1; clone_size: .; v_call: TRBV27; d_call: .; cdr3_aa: CASSPEGAGNNNEQFF; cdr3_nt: TGTGCCAGCAGTCCCGAGGGAGCGGGTAACAACAATGAGCAGTTCTTC
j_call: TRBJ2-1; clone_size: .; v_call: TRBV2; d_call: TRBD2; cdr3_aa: CASRGTRGGYNEQFF; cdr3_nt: TGTGCCAGCAGGGGGACTAGAGGGGGCTACAATGAGCAGTTCTTC
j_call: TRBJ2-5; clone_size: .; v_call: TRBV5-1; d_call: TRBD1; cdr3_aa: CASNRGEETQYF; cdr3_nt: TGCGCCAGCAACAGGGGAGAAGAGACCCAGTACTTC
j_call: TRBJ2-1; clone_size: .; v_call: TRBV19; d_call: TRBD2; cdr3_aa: CASSMASGYNEQFF; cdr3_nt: TGTGCCAGTAGTATGGCTAGCGGCTACAATGAGCAGTTCTTC
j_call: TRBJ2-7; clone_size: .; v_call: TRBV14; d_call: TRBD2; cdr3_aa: CASSLDGLAGAVMYEQYF; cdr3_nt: TGTGCCAGCAGCCTAGACGGGCTAGCGGGAGCGGTCATGTACGAGCAGTACTTC
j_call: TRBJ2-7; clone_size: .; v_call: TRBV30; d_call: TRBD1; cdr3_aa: CACRRTGSEQYF; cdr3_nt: TGTGCCTGTCGTCGGACAGGGAGCGAGCAGTACTTC
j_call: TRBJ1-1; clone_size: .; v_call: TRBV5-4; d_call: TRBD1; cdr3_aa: CASRRQGGMNTEAFF; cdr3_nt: TGTGCCAGCAGGCGACAGGGAGGAATGAACACTGAAGCTTTCTTT
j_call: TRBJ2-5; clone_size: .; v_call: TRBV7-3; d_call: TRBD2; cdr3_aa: CASSPSPSSGRPDQETQYF; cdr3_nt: TGTGCCAGCAGCCCCTCCCCCTCTAGCGGGAGGCCCGACCAAGAGACCCAGTACTTC
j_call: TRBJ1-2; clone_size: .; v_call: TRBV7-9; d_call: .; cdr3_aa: CASSITNYGYTF; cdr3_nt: TGTGCCAGCAGCATTACTAACTATGGCTACACCTTC
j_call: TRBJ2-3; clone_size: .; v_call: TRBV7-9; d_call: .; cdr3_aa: CASSLGAGRTDTQYF; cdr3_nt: TGTGCCAGCAGCTTAGGTGCGGGCCGCACAGATACGCAGTATTTT
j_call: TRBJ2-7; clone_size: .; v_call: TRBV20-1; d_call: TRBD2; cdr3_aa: CSASGGVADHYEQYF; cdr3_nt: TGCAGTGCTAGTGGGGGGGTAGCAGACCACTACGAGCAGTACTTC
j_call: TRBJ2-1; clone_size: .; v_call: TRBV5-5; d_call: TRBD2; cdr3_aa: CASSLGGLGYNEQFF; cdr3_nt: TGTGCCAGCAGCTTGGGGGGACTAGGCTACAATGAGCAGTTCTTC
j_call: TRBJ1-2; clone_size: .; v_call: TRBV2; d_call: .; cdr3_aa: CASSVDTANYGYTF; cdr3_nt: TGTGCCAGCAGTGTGGACACAGCTAACTATGGCTACACCTTC
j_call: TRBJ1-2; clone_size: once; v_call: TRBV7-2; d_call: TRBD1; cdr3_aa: CASSSSGGSYYGYTF; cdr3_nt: TGTGCCAGCAGCTCCTCAGGGGGGAGTTACTATGGCTACACCTTC
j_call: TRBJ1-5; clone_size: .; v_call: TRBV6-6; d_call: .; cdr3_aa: CASGPTSTITPQHF; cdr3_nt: TGTGCCAGCGGCCCGACAAGTACAATCACGCCCCAGCATTTT
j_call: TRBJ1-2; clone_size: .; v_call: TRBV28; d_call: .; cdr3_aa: CASRYRERGYTF; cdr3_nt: TGTGCCAGCAGGTACAGGGAGCGAGGCTACACCTTC
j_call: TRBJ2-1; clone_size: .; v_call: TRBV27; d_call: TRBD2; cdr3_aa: CASSLWLAGRGRPYNEQFF; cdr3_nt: TGTGCCAGCAGTTTATGGCTAGCGGGACGGGGTAGGCCCTACAATGAGCAGTTCTTC
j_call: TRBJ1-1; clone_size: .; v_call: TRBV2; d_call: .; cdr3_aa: CASTRDFNTEAFF; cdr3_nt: TGTGCCAGCACTCGGGACTTTAACACTGAAGCTTTCTTT
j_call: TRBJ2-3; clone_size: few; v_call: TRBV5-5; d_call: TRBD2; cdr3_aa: CASSLRRESGDTQYF; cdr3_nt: TGTGCCAGCAGCTTACGGCGGGAGTCAGGAGATACGCAGTATTTT
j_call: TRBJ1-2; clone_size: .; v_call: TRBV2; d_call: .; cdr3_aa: CASSTRYGGGYTF; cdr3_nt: TGTGCCAGCAGTACTCGATATGGCGGTGGCTACACCTTC
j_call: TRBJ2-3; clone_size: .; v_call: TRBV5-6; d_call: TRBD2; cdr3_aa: CASSSRTSGRLFVTDTQYF; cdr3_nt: TGTGCCAGCAGCTCTAGGACTAGCGGGAGGCTGTTTGTCACAGATACGCAGTATTTT
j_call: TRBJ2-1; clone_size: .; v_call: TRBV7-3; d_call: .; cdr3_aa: CASSTSNNNEQFF; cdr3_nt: TGTGCCAGCAGCACCTCGAACAACAATGAGCAGTTCTTC
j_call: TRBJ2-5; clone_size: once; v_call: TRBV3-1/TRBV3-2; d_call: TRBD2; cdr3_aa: CASGEGDVSGTETQYF; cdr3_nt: TGTGCCAGCGGGGAGGGGGATGTTAGCGGGACGGAGACCCAGTACTTC
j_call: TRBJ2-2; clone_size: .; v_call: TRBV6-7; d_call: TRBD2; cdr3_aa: CASSPPAGSFSGELFF; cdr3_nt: TGTGCCAGCAGTCCCCCAGCGGGATCCTTCTCTGGGGAGCTGTTTTTT
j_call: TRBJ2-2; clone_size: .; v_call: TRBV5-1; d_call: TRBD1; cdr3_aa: CASSLDPRGLDTGELFF; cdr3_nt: TGCGCCAGCAGCTTGGATCCCAGGGGGCTTGACACCGGGGAGCTGTTTTTT
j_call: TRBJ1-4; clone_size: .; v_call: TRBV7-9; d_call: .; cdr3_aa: CASSSRVGNEKLFF; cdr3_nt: TGTGCCAGCAGCTCACGGGTCGGTAATGAAAAACTGTTTTTT